Listed here are 9 T cell receptor beta chains from one sample, sequenced in a study of a mutant IDH1 vaccine in newly diagnosed glioma. TCRdb's copy holds only in-frame clones and misses some; the assay was immunoSEQ multiplex PCR. The data contain 9,500 to 12,000 clones, roughly four fifths of them seen just once; the ten biggest clones take up around 18%. Time point given: week 47, end of study. Vaccination used 300 ug of mutant IDH1 20-mer peptide per dose, with topical imiquimod. Their antigens remain unidentified. The source was PBMCs, collected from a glioma patient whose treatment included an IDH1 peptide vaccine. The receptors come from a man aged 30 to 45 with glioma.

The genes are TRBV20-1 and TRBJ2-4; either TRBD1 or TRBD2 may supply D (5 bases each). Between the trimmed V and J ends, which lost 7 bases and 4 bases, there was a span of 8 bases. The CDR3 runs 11 residues. Germline CDR1 reads DFQATT; CDR2 reads SNEGSKA (reference sequence). CDR3 loop: CSGGGKNIQYF. Written as DNA, the CDR3 is TGCAGTGGGGGCGGGAAAAACATTCAGTACTTC.

This clone appeared a few times. The chain links TRBV30 to TRBJ1-1, with D unclear. The CDR3 totals 11 residues. Trimming pared 7 bases from V and 4 bases from J, leaving 10 bases between. CDR1 GTSNPN and CDR2 SVGIG come from the germline V gene (reference sequence). The CDR3 sequence is CAFSAGTEAFF. DNA for the CDR3: TGTGCCTTTTCGGCGGGCACTGAAGCTTTCTTT. Together with reference TRBV30 and TRBJ1-1, the CDR3 gives the full variable domain: SQTIHQWPATLVQPVGSPLSLECTVEGTSNPNLYWYRQAAGRGLQLLFYSVGIGQISSEVPQNLSASRPQDRQFILSSKKLLLSDSGFYLCAFSAGTEAFFGQGTRLTVV.

The V gene is TRBV6-6, the J gene TRBJ1-2, with a weak D call TRBD1 (6 bases). The V gene's germline CDR1 is MNHNY and CDR2 SVGAGI (reference sequence). Between the trimmed V and J ends, which lost 8 bases and 7 bases, there was a span of 20 bases. The CDR3 totals 14 residues. The CDR3: CASGLFQDRAGYTF. The DNA of the CDR3 is TGTGCCAGCGGATTATTCCAGGACAGAGCTGGCTACACCTTC.

The chain couples TRBV10-2 to TRBJ2-2; D is possibly TRBD2 (6 bases). The CDR3 length is 16 residues. Per the germline V gene, CDR1 is WSHSY and CDR2 is SAAADI. V lost 3 bases and J lost 6, with 17 bases in between. The CDR3 bases are TGCGCCAGCAGTGAACTAGGGTCCCCGGGGGCCGGGGAGCTGTTTTTT. Residues: CASSELGSPGAGELFF.

The rearrangement links TRBV5-5 to TRBJ2-7; 7 bases map to TRBD1. This CDR3 has 16 amino acids. CDR1 and CDR2 from the germline V gene are SGHKS and YYEKEE (reference sequence). V shed 5 bases, J shed 4 bases, and the junction held 15 bases outside the gene matches. The chain's CDR3 is CASRDSPGQWPYEQYF. The CDR3 DNA sequence: TGTGCCAGCAGGGATAGCCCGGGACAGTGGCCTTACGAGCAGTACTTC.

This clone appeared once. The V call is TRBV4-1, the J call TRBJ2-1; 11 bases agree with TRBD2. The CDR3 is 17 amino acids. After removal of 1 base from V and 3 bases from J, the junction contained 5 bases not matched to a gene. Germline CDR1 MGHRA, CDR2 YSYEKL. This CDR3 is CASSQVEGTSGYNEQFF. DNA of the CDR3: TGCGCCAGCAGCCAAGTGGAGGGGACTAGCGGCTACAATGAGCAGTTCTTC.

The J gene is TRBJ1-6, the V gene TRBV6-1; 8 nucleotides line up with TRBD1. The CDR3 totals 14 residues. Trimming took 6 bases from V and 10 from J; bases not matched to a gene: 8. Germline V CDR1 and CDR2: MNHNS, SASEGT. The CDR3 nucleotides read TGTGCCAGCAGAGACGGACAGGGCCGCTCACCCCTCCACTTT. Amino acids: CASRDGQGRSPLHF.

This clone has just a few counts. The rearrangement joins TRBV7-9 to TRBJ1-1; no clear D gene. This CDR3 comprises 12 residues. Looked up from germline, CDR1 is SEHNR and CDR2 is FQNEAQ (reference sequence). Trimming left V 4 bases short and J 3 bases short, with 6 bases between. CDR3 coding DNA: TGTGCCAGCAGCTCCACAGACACTGAAGCTTTCTTT. Protein sequence: CASSSTDTEAFF.

This clone was observed a few times. The chain couples TRBV6-1 to TRBJ1-5; TRBD1 aligns across 7 bases. V was pared by 2 bases and J by 6 bases, with 10 bases of the junction left unmatched. Germline values: CDR1 MNHNS, CDR2 SASEGT. The CDR3 length is 16 residues. The CDR3 DNA is TGTGCCAGCAGTGAACTAGGGGGCGCCGTATTTCAGCCCCAGCATTTT. This codes for CASSELGGAVFQPQHF.